This TCR beta chain derives from a study of blood T cells in healthy people across ages. Germline CDR1 SGHVS, CDR2 FQNEAQ. This CDR3 has 15 amino acids. Losses at the gene ends were 4 bases for V and 4 bases for J; bases not matched to a gene: 6. Sample-barcoded 5' priming and a J-beta primer mix drove a second PCR of roughly 7 to 11 cycles. In TCRdb, the 5' RACE reads were re-called with MiXCR into one record per CDR3 protein. The sample lists about 730,000 distinct CDR3 sequences, around 40% seen once, with roughly 20% in the top ten. The chain joins TRBV7-8 to TRBJ2-1; 8 bases line up with TRBD2. The source material was blood. The TCR originated in a woman in her fifties or sixties in good health. The DNA for the CDR3 is TGTGCCAGCAGCTCCTTAGCGGGGATTTACAATGAGCAGTTCTTC. It codes for CASSSLAGIYNEQFF.